The 30 T cell receptor beta chains reported below all come from one sample, sequenced in a study of blood T cell repertoires in COVID-19 (dated by TCRdb to the early 2020s). Libraries were made using the immunoSEQ multiplex PCR assay. Here the immuneACCESS table is served through TCRdb, limited to in-frame sequences with V and J called. Missing clones are a known gap in these copies; in checked studies unresolved V genes cover under half, and the rest lacks a known reason. This sample has just under 350,000 clones in its table, and 80% to 90% of those were observed once. The ten largest clones add up to under 3% of the sample. Material for sequencing was peripheral blood. These receptors were taken from a man between 25 and 39 years old with active or convalescent COVID-19.

The rearrangement links TRBV28 to TRBJ2-4, with D uncertain. The CDR3 extends over 13 amino acids. CDR1 is MDHEN and CDR2 is SYDVKM in the germline V gene. V lost 2 bases and J lost 2, with 4 bases in between. Here the CDR3 DNA reads TGTGCCAGCAGTTTACAATCCAAAAACATTCAGTACTTC. Translated: CASSLQSKNIQYF.

Here the CDR3 reads CASSVGGGAIEQYF. The CDR3 DNA sequence: TGTGCCAGCAGCGTAGGAGGAGGGGCAATCGAGCAGTACTTC. The J gene is TRBJ2-7, the V gene TRBV9; D might be TRBD2 (6 bases). V was clipped by 0 bases and J by 6 bases, with 13 bases between them. CDR1 is SGDLS and CDR2 is YYNGEE in the germline V gene. The CDR3 runs 14 residues.

This chain joins TRBV3-1 (or the pseudogene TRBV3-2) and TRBJ1-2; D is perhaps TRBD1 (6 bases). Trimming took off 0 bases at V and 0 bases at J, with 11 bases between the two ends. This CDR3 comprises 16 residues. Germline V CDR1 and CDR2: LGHDT, YNNKEL (reference sequence). This chain's CDR3 is CASSQDWGPSNYGYTF. The CDR3 nucleotides are TGTGCCAGCAGCCAAGATTGGGGGCCCTCTAACTATGGCTACACCTTC.

This chain uses TRBV3-1 (or the pseudogene TRBV3-2) with TRBJ1-4, with 9 bases matching TRBD1. This CDR3 has 17 amino acids. The V segment lost 1 base and the J segment 8 bases; nucleotides outside the gene matches: 11. In germline, CDR1 is LGHDT, CDR2 YNNKEL (reference sequence). The CDR3 sequence is CASSQVPIRTGDEKLFF. For the CDR3, the DNA is TGTGCCAGCAGCCAAGTCCCTATAAGGACAGGGGACGAAAAACTGTTTTTT.

The J gene is TRBJ1-6, the V gene TRBV3-1 (or the pseudogene TRBV3-2); a possible D gene is TRBD1 (6 bases). The germline V gene encodes CDR1 LGHDT and CDR2 YNNKEL (reference sequence). Trimming took off 5 bases at V and 7 bases at J, with 9 bases between the two ends. The CDR3 is 13 residues long. The CDR3 coding sequence is TGTGCCAGCAGCTCGGACAGAAATTCACCCCTCCACTTT. This translates into CASSSDRNSPLHF.

In nucleotides, the CDR3 is TGTGCCAGCAGCACCCGGACAGGGGGCTACACTGAAGCTTTCTTT. It codes for CASSTRTGGYTEAFF. The chain has TRBV11-3 and TRBJ1-1; 11 nucleotides match TRBD1. The CDR3 has 15 residues. Germline loops: CDR1 SGHNT, CDR2 YENEEA. V trimming: 5 bases; J trimming: 3 bases; junction bases outside the gene matches: 5.

This clone was counted between two and nine times. The J gene is TRBJ2-1, the V gene TRBV19, with TRBD2 identical over 10 bases. Germline CDR1 is LNHDA and CDR2 is SQIVND (reference sequence). The V segment lost 6 bases and the J segment 7 bases; nucleotides outside the gene matches: 9. The CDR3 is 15 amino acids. CDR3 coding DNA: TGTGCCAGTAGAACACTAGCGGGAATGGGGAATGAGCAGTTCTTC. Encoded protein: CASRTLAGMGNEQFF.

This chain joins TRBV5-6 and TRBJ2-7, with TRBD1 matching 7 bases. The germline gives CDR1 SGHDT, CDR2 YYEEEE. The CDR3 is 15 residues long. V dropped 5 bases and J dropped 4; count of bases not matched to a gene: 12. CDR3 coding DNA: TGTGCCAGCAGTTACTCCGGGACAGACTATTACGAGCAGTACTTC. This gives the protein CASSYSGTDYYEQYF.

This clone was detected only once. This sequence joins TRBV28 and TRBJ1-4, with a possible D match to TRBD1 (5 bases). The V gene lost 8 bases and the J gene lost 8 bases, with 18 bases spanning the gap. The CDR3 extends over 14 amino acids. Germline V gives CDR1 MDHEN, CDR2 SYDVKM. The CDR3 spells CASYGGGRVEKLFF. CDR3 bases: TGTGCCAGCTATGGGGGGGGACGAGTAGAAAAACTGTTTTTT.

CDR3 DNA sequence: TGCAGCGTTGCCGAGGGGGATGGCTACACCTTC. Its protein product is CSVAEGDGYTF. The J gene is TRBJ1-2, the V gene TRBV29-1, with D maybe TRBD1 (6 bases). Looked up from germline, CDR1 is SQVTM and CDR2 is ANQGSEA. CDR3 size: 11 residues. Trimming cost V 4 bases and J 6 bases, with 9 bases left between them.

The genes are TRBV9 and TRBJ2-2, with D maybe TRBD1 (5 bases). Germline CDR1 SGDLS, CDR2 YYNGEE. This CDR3 spans 15 amino acids. Trimming took 2 bases from V and 0 from J, leaving 8 bases between them. The CDR3 sequence is CASSVLTANTGELFF. The CDR3 DNA reads TGTGCCAGCAGCGTCCTGACAGCGAACACCGGGGAGCTGTTTTTT.

This sequence joins TRBV25-1 and TRBJ2-5; 11 nucleotides align to TRBD2. This CDR3 spans 16 amino acids. CDR1 and CDR2 from the germline V gene are MGHDK and SYGVNS. J was trimmed by 4 bases and V by 9 bases; bases with no gene match: 13. The chain's CDR3 is CASTIAGGPKGETQYF. The CDR3 DNA reads TGTGCCAGTACCATAGCGGGGGGGCCTAAGGGAGAGACCCAGTACTTC.

The V gene is TRBV7-9, the J gene TRBJ1-1, with 9 bases lining up with TRBD1. The CDR3 has 14 amino acids. Trimming took 4 bases from V and 6 from J; bases not matched to a gene: 6. Germline V gene data show CDR1 as SEHNR and CDR2 as FQNEAQ (reference sequence). The CDR3 DNA is TGTGCCAGCAGCTCATTAAGGACAGGGGCTGAAGCTTTCTTT. Encoded protein: CASSSLRTGAEAFF.

The rearrangement uses TRBV6-5 and TRBJ1-2; TRBD1 is a possible D gene (5 bases). V was shortened by 5 bases and J by 2 bases, with 12 bases between the two germline ends. The CDR3 spans 14 residues. The germline V gene has CDR1 MNHEY and CDR2 SVGAGI. CDR3 coding DNA: TGTGCCAGCAGTCCAGCCCGGGGGAACTATGGCTACACCTTC. Encoded protein: CASSPARGNYGYTF.

This clone showed up just a few times. The rearrangement joins TRBV7-9 to TRBJ1-4; TRBD1 aligns across 9 bases. This CDR3 has 18 residues. Trimming took 5 bases from V and 1 from J; bases not matched to a gene: 11. Germline lookup yields CDR1 SEHNR and CDR2 FQNEAQ (reference sequence). The CDR3 DNA follows: TGTGCCAGCAGCGTACCGGGACAGGGAAGGGGAACTAATGAAAAACTGTTTTTT. Its translation is CASSVPGQGRGTNEKLFF.

The chain couples TRBV28 to TRBJ1-1; D gene uncertain. The CDR3 is made up of 15 amino acids. The V gene's germline CDR1 is MDHEN and CDR2 SYDVKM. V shed 6 bases and J shed 0 bases, with 14 bases lying between them. CDR3: CASSRGPTMNTEAFF. Written as DNA, the CDR3 is TGTGCCAGCAGCCGAGGGCCGACGATGAACACTGAAGCTTTCTTT.

This rearrangement joins TRBV11-3 to TRBJ2-1; 9 bases are shared with TRBD1. Trimming at V came to 8 bases and at J to 9 bases, leaving 14 bases not matched to a gene. The V gene's germline CDR1 is SGHNT and CDR2 YENEEA. CDR3 length equals 15 residues. The CDR3 loop is CASGQPTGGISEQFF. Here the CDR3 DNA reads TGTGCCAGCGGCCAACCGACAGGGGGGATCTCTGAGCAGTTCTTC.

This rearrangement joins TRBV9 to TRBJ2-7; D remains ambiguous. The CDR3 runs to 14 residues. Trimming took 3 bases from V and 2 from J, leaving 12 bases between them. In germline, CDR1 is SGDLS, CDR2 YYNGEE. The CDR3 loop is CASSGTSAPYEQYF. The CDR3, as DNA: TGTGCCAGCAGCGGAACTTCAGCGCCCTACGAGCAGTACTTC.

V is TRBV3-1 (or the pseudogene TRBV3-2) and J is TRBJ1-4, with D tentatively TRBD1 (5 bases). The germline gives CDR1 LGHDT, CDR2 YNNKEL (reference sequence). The CDR3 loop spans 16 amino acids. The germline V and J ends were trimmed by 0 bases and 6 bases, with 14 bases remaining between them. CDR3 amino acids: CASSQDPATAYEKLFF. The CDR3 bases are TGTGCCAGCAGCCAAGATCCAGCGACAGCCTATGAAAAACTGTTTTTT.

V and J are TRBV7-3 and TRBJ1-1; 11 bases map to TRBD1. Germline CDR1 reads SGHTA; CDR2 reads FQGTGA. The CDR3 runs 16 residues. V lost 5 bases, J lost 3 bases, and 8 bases stayed unmatched. The CDR3 protein is CASSPGQGAVDTEAFF. CDR3 nucleotides: TGTGCCAGCAGCCCTGGACAGGGGGCGGTGGACACTGAAGCTTTCTTT.

The table lists this clone with a few counts. The CDR3 DNA follows: TGCGCCAGCAGCCCTTCCCCAGGGGGGTATGGCTACACCTTC. Its protein product is CASSPSPGGYGYTF. V gene TRBV4-3 combines with J gene TRBJ1-2; 7 positions match TRBD1. V shed 4 bases and J 5 bases; nucleotides not matched to a gene: 7. Per the germline V gene, CDR1 is LGHNA and CDR2 is YSLEER. There are 14 residues in the CDR3.

This chain links TRBV7-3 with TRBJ2-2; weak D call: TRBD1 (6 bases). From germline, CDR1 is SGHTA and CDR2 FQGTGA. V dropped 1 base and J dropped 2 bases, with 11 bases sitting between them. The length of the CDR3 is 16 residues. The CDR3 DNA sequence: TGTGCCAGCAGCTTAAGGGGGCTTTTAAACACCGGGGAGCTGTTTTTT. It is translated as CASSLRGLLNTGELFF.

In its sample, this clone was seen once. V and J are TRBV7-2 and TRBJ1-2; 8 positions match TRBD1. The CDR3 runs 16 residues. The V gene's germline CDR1 is SGHTA and CDR2 FQGNSA. V dropped 5 bases and J dropped 4; count of bases not matched to a gene: 12. CDR3 sequence: CASSEGATGGVYGYTF. The CDR3 nucleotides are TGTGCCAGCAGCGAGGGGGCTACAGGGGGTGTCTATGGCTACACCTTC.

V usage is TRBV27 and J usage is TRBJ2-1, with TRBD2 matching 7 bases. V trimming: 3 bases; J trimming: 5 bases; junction bases outside the gene matches: 1. CDR1 is MNHEY and CDR2 is SMNVEV in the germline V gene (reference sequence). The CDR3 runs to 13 residues. The CDR3 DNA sequence: TGTGCCAGCAGTTTCGGGGGGAACAATGAGCAGTTCTTC. Its translation is CASSFGGNNEQFF.

The chain joins TRBV10-3 to TRBJ1-6; TRBD1 matches at 7 bases. V lost 3 bases and J lost 9; bases outside the gene matches: 5. This CDR3 region has 14 residues. The germline CDR1 and CDR2 sequences are ENHRY and SYGVKD. Here the CDR3 reads CAISDYRGGSPLHF. As DNA, the CDR3 is TGTGCCATCAGTGATTACAGGGGTGGTTCACCCCTCCACTTT.

This CDR3 is CASSSRPGQGAANTEAFF. The DNA of the CDR3 is TGTGCCAGCAGCTCGAGACCGGGACAGGGGGCCGCGAACACTGAAGCTTTCTTT. The chain employs TRBV9 and TRBJ1-1; 12 nucleotides line up with TRBD1. Per the germline V gene, CDR1 is SGDLS and CDR2 is YYNGEE. Losses at the gene ends were 4 bases for V and 1 base for J; bases not matched to a gene: 11. The CDR3 is 18 residues long.

This clone was counted a single time. At one of its ends the junction is not consistent with the germline gene, which may arise from a read error. The chain uses TRBV7-8 and TRBJ2-1; 7 bases align to TRBD1. The length of the CDR3 is 15 residues. From germline, CDR1 is SGHVS and CDR2 FQNEAQ. The DNA for the CDR3 is TGTGCCAGCAGTTTAGGGGGCGGACAGGTCAATGAGCAGTTCTTC. This gives the protein CASSLGGGQVNEQFF.

This clone was detected once. The V call is TRBV30, the J call TRBJ1-5, with TRBD1 as a possible D gene (6 bases). There are 17 residues in the CDR3. The germline V gene has CDR1 GTSNPN and CDR2 SVGIG (reference sequence). V shed 0 bases and J shed 3 bases, with 18 bases lying between them. The CDR3 DNA follows: TGTGCCTGGAGTGTACCGTCTCTGGGGACAATCAATCAGCCCCAGCATTTT. It specifies CAWSVPSLGTINQPQHF.

This clone was picked up one time. The V gene is TRBV5-1, the J gene TRBJ1-2, with D hard to call. This CDR3 is 12 amino acids long. The V end was cut by 4 bases, the J end by 8 bases, with 12 bases between. In germline, CDR1 is SGHRS, CDR2 YFSETQ. The CDR3 DNA follows: TGCGCCAGCAGCCAACATACGTCCGGCTACACCTTC. This sequence encodes CASSQHTSGYTF. Supplemented by reference TRBV5-1 and TRBJ1-2, the full variable domain reads KAGVTQTPRYLIKTRGQQVTLSCSPISGHRSVSWYQQTPGQGLQFLFEYFSETQRNKGNFPGRFSGRQFSNSRSEMNVSTLELGDSALYLCASSQHTSGYTFGSGTRLTVV.

This CDR3 is CATSRSRDSLAKNIQYF. For the CDR3, the DNA is TGTGCCACCAGCAGATCCCGGGACAGCCTAGCCAAAAACATTCAGTACTTC. V is TRBV15 and J is TRBJ2-4; 7 nucleotides align to TRBD1. The CDR3 contains 17 residues. V was pared by 2 bases and J by 0 bases, with 7 bases of the junction left unmatched. The germline V gene has CDR1 LNHNV and CDR2 YYDKDF (reference sequence).